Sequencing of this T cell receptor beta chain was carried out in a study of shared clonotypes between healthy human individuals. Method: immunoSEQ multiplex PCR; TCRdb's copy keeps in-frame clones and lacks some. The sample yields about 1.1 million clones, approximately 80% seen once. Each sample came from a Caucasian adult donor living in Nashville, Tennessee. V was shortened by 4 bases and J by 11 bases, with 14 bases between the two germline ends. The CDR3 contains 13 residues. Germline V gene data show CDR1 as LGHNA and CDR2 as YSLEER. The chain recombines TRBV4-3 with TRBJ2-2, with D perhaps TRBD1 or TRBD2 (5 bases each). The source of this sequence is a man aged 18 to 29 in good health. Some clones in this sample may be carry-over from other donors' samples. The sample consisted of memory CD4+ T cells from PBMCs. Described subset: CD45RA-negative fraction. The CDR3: CASSRERGTELFF. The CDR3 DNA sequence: TGCGCCAGCAGCCGAGAGAGAGGGACCGAGCTGTTTTTT.